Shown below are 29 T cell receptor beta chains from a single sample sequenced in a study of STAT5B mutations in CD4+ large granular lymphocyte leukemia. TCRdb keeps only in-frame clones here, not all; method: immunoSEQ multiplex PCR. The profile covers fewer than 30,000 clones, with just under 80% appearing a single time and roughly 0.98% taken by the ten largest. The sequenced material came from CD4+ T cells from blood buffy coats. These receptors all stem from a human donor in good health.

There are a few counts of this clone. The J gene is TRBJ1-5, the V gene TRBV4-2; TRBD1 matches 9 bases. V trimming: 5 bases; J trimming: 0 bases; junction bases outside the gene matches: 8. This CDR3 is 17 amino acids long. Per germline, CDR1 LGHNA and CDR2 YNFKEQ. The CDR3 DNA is TGTGCCAGCAGCGAGGGACAGGGAGTTTATAGCAATCAGCCCCAGCATTTT. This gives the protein CASSEGQGVYSNQPQHF.

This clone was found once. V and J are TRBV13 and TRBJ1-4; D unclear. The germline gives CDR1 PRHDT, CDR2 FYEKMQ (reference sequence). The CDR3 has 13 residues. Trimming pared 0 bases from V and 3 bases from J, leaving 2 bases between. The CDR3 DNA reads TGTGCCAGCAGCTTAGGGCCTAATGAAAAACTGTTTTTT. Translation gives CASSLGPNEKLFF.

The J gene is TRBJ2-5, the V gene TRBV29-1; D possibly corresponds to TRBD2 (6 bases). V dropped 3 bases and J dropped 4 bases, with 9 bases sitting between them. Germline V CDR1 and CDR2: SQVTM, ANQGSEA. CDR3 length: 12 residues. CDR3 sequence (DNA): TGCAGCGTTGAGGAGGGGCGAGAGACCCAGTACTTC. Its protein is CSVEEGRETQYF.

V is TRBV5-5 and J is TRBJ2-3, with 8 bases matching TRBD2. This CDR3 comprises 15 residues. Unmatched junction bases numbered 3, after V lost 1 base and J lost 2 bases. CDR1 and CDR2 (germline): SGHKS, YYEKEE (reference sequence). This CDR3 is CASSLIAGYTDTQYF. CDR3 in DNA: TGTGCCAGCAGCTTGATAGCGGGGTACACAGATACGCAGTATTTT.

CDR3 sequence reads: CASSFGTGGGEKLFF. The CDR3 nucleotides are TGTGCCAGCAGTTTCGGGACAGGGGGTGGAGAAAAACTGTTTTTT. The J gene is TRBJ1-4, the V gene TRBV28; TRBD1 matches 11 bases. CDR3 length: 15 residues. Per the germline V gene, CDR1 is MDHEN and CDR2 is SYDVKM. Trimming cost V 3 bases and J 8 bases; bases outside gene matches: 5.

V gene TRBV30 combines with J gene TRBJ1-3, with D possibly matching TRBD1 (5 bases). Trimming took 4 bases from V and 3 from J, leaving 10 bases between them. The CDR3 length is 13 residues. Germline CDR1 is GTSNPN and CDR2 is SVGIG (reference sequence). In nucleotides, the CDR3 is TGTGCCTGGACCCAGGGAAGTGGAAACACCATATATTTT. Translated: CAWTQGSGNTIYF.

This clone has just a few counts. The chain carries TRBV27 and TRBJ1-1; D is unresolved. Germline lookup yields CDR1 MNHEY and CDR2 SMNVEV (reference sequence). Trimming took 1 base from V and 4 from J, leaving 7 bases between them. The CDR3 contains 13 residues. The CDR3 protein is CASSLYSGTEAFF. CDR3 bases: TGTGCCAGCAGTTTATATTCTGGCACTGAAGCTTTCTTT.

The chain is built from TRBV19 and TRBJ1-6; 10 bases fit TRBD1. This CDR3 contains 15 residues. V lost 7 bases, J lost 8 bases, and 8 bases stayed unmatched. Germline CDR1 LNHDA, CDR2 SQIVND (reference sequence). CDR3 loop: CASILSGTGDSPLHF. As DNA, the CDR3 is TGTGCCAGTATCTTATCCGGGACAGGGGATTCACCCCTCCACTTT.

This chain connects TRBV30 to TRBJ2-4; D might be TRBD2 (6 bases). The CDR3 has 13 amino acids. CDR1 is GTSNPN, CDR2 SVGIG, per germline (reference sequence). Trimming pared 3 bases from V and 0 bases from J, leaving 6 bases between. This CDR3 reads CAWRGLAKNIQYF. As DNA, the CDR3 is TGTGCCTGGAGGGGACTAGCCAAAAACATTCAGTACTTC.

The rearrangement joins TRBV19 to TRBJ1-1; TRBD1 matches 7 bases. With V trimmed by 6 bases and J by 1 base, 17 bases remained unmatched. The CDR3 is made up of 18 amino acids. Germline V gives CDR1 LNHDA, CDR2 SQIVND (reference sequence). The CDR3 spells CASSLDPGPGQSNTEAFF. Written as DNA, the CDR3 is TGTGCCAGTAGCCTCGACCCCGGCCCGGGACAGTCGAACACTGAAGCTTTCTTT.

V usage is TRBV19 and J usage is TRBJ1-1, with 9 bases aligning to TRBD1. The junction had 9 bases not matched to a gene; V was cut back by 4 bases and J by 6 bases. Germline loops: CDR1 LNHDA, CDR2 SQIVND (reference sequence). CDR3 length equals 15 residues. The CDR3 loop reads CASSTGTGGIAEAFF. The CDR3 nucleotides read TGTGCCAGTAGTACCGGAACAGGGGGCATTGCTGAAGCTTTCTTT.

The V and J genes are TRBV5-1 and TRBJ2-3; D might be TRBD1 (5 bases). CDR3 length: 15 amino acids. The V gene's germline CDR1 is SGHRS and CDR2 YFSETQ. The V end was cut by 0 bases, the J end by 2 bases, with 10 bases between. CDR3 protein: CASSLAAGFTDTQYF. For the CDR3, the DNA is TGCGCCAGCAGCTTGGCCGCAGGGTTCACAGATACGCAGTATTTT.

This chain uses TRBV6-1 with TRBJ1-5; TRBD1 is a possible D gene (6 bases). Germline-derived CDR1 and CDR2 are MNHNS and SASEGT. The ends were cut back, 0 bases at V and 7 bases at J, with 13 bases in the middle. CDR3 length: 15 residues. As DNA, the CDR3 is TGTGCCAGCAGTGAAGCGGGAAGGGGGAGCCAGCCCCAGCATTTT. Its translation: CASSEAGRGSQPQHF.

This CDR3 reads CARSHPGQSSYEQYV. The CDR3 nucleotides are TGTGCCAGAAGCCACCCGGGACAGAGCTCCTACGAGCAGTACGTC. The rearrangement uses TRBV5-3 and TRBJ2-7; 7 nucleotides match TRBD1. TRBV5-3 is known as an ORF, though its function is uncertain. CDR3 size: 15 residues. Unmatched junction bases numbered 7, after V lost 4 bases and J lost 0 bases.

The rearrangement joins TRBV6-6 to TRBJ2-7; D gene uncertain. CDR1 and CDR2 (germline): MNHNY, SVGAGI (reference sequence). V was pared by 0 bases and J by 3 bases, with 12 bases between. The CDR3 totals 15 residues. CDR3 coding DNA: TGTGCCAGCAGTTACTCTATCGGCCAAGGCTACGAGCAGTACTTC. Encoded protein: CASSYSIGQGYEQYF.

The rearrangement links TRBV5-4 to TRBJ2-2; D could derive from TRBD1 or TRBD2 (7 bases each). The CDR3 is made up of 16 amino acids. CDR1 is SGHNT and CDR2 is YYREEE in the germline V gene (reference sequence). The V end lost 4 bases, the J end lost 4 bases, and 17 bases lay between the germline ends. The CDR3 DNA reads TGTGCCAGCAGCCCGAGCAGGGGGGGAGGCACCGGGGAGCTGTTTTTT. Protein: CASSPSRGGGTGELFF.

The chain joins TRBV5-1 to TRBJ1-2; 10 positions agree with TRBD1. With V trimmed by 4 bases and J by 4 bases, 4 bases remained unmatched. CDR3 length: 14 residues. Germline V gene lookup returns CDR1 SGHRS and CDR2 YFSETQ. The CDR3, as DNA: TGCGCCAGCAGCCCCGGGACAGGGGCCTATGGCTACACCTTC. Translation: CASSPGTGAYGYTF.

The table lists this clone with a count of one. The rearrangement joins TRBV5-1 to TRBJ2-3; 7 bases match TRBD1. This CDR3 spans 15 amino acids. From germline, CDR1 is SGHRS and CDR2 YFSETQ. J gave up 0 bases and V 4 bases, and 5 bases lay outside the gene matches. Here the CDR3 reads CASSEDRTSTDTQYF. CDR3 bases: TGCGCCAGCAGCGAGGACAGGACTAGCACAGATACGCAGTATTTT.

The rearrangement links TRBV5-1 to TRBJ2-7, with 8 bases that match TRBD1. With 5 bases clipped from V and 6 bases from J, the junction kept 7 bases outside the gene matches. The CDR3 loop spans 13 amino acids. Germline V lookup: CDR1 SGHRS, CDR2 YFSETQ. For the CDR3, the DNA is TGCGCCAGCAGTACGACAGGGGAAGGCGAGCAGTACTTC. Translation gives CASSTTGEGEQYF.

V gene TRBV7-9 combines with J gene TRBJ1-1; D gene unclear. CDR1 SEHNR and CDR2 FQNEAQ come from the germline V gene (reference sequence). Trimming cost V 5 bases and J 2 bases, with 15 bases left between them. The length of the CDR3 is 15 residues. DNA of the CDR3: TGTGCCAGCAGCCCGATGACGGGGAGAAACACTGAAGCTTTCTTT. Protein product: CASSPMTGRNTEAFF.

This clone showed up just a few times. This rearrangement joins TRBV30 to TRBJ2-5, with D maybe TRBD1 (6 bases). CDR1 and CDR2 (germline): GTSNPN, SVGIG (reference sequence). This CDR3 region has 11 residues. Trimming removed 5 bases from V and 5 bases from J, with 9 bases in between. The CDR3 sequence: CAWGTRETQYF. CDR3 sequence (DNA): TGTGCCTGGGGGACACGGGAGACCCAGTACTTC.

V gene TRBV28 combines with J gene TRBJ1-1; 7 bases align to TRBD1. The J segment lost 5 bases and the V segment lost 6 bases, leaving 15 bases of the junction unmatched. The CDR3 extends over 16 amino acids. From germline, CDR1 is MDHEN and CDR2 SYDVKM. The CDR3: CASRRQGQGLGTEAFF. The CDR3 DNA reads TGTGCCAGCAGACGACAGGGACAAGGTTTGGGAACTGAAGCTTTCTTT.

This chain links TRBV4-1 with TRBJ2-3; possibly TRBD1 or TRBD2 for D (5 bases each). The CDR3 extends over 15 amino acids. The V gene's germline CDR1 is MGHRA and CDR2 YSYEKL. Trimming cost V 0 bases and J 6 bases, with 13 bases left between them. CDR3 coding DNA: TGCGCCAGCAGCCAAGATTTGGGACCATGGGATACGCAGTATTTT. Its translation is CASSQDLGPWDTQYF.

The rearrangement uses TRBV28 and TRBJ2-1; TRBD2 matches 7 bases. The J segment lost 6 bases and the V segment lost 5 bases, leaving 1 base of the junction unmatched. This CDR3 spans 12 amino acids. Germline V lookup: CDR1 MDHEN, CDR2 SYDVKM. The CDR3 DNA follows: TGTGCCAGCAGTGGGGAGGGCAATGAGCAGTTCTTC. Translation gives CASSGEGNEQFF.

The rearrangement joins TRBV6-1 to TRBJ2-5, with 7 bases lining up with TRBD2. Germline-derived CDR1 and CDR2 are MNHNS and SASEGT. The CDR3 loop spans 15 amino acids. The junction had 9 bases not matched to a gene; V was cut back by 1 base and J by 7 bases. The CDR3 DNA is TGTGCCAGCAGTGAAGGGCGCGGGAGCTTGGGGACCCAGTACTTC. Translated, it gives CASSEGRGSLGTQYF.

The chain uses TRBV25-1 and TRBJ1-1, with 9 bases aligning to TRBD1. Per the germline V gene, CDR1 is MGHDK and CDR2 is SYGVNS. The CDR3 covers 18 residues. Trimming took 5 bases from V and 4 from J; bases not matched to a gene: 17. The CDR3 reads CASSTNYRGRGVITEAFF. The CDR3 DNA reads TGTGCCAGCAGTACAAACTACAGGGGGCGAGGAGTGATCACTGAAGCTTTCTTT.

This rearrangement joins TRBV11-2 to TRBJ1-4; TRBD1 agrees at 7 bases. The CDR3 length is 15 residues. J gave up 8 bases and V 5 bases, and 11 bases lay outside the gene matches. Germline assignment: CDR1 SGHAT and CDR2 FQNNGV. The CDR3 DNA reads TGTGCCAGCAGCGGGGGGGACAGAGGGTCGGAAAAACTGTTTTTT. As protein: CASSGGDRGSEKLFF.

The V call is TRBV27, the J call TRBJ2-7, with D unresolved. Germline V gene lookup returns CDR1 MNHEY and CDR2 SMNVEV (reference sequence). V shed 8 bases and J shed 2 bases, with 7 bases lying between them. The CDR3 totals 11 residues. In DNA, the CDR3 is TGTGCCAGCTTCCCCCCCTACGAGCAGTACGTC. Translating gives CASFPPYEQYV.

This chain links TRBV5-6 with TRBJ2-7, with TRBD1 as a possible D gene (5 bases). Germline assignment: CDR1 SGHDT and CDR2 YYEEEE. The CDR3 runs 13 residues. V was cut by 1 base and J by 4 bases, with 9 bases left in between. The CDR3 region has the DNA TGTGCCAGCAGCTTGAGGGGAAGGTACGAGCAGTACGTC. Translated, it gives CASSLRGRYEQYV.